Listed below are T cell receptor beta chains from one sample, sequenced in a study of blood T cell repertoires in COVID-19. Profiled with immunoSEQ multiplex PCR; TCRdb holds only in-frame clones, not every one. The sample consists of roughly 86,000 clones, roughly four fifths of them appearing once. What was sequenced was peripheral blood. All receptors come from a man aged 60 to 69 with acute or convalescent COVID-19. The CDR3 runs from the conserved cysteine through the conserved F or W. The D gene is left open where the match is weak. Size is omitted from some rows. Given values are once, few, many or a class for expanded clones.

v_gene	j_gene	d_gene	abundance	CDR3aa	CDR3nt
TRBV12-3/TRBV12-4	TRBJ2-1	.	.	CASSLGPNEQFF	TGTGCCAGCAGTTTAGGGCCGAATGAGCAGTTCTTC
TRBV30	TRBJ2-7	TRBD1	.	CAWSGGQGISYEQYF	TGTGCCTGGAGTGGGGGACAGGGAATCTCCTACGAGCAGTACTTC
TRBV10-3	TRBJ2-1	.	.	CAISDSQGNEQFF	TGTGCCATCAGTGACTCTCAGGGGAATGAGCAGTTCTTC
TRBV19	TRBJ1-4	.	.	CASSIDLVTDSSTNEKLFF	TGTGCCAGTAGTATAGATTTAGTAACGGACAGTTCAACTAATGAAAAACTGTTTTTT
TRBV4-1	TRBJ1-2	TRBD1	once	CASSHPGTGGNGYTF	TGCGCCAGCAGCCATCCCGGGACAGGGGGCAATGGCTACACCTTC
TRBV21-1	TRBJ2-3	.	few	CASSARGGRADTQYF	TGTGCCAGCAGCGCCCGGGGGGGACGCGCAGATACGCAGTATTTT
TRBV11-3	TRBJ1-3	.	.	CASSFPSGAGNTIYF	TGTGCCAGCAGCTTCCCCTCAGGGGCTGGAAACACCATATATTTT
TRBV5-5	TRBJ1-1	.	.	CASSFQGNTEAFF	TGTGCCAGCAGCTTTCAGGGTAACACTGAAGCTTTCTTT
TRBV4-3	TRBJ1-2	TRBD1	.	CASSQVDRDGYGYTF	TGCGCCAGCAGCCAAGTGGACAGGGACGGCTATGGCTACACCTTC
TRBV18	TRBJ1-5	TRBD1	.	CASSPSDRGHQPQHF	TGTGCCAGCTCACCTTCCGACAGGGGCCATCAGCCCCAGCATTTT
TRBV5-4	TRBJ2-7	.	.	CASSLANSYEQYF	TGTGCCAGCAGCTTGGCCAACTCCTACGAGCAGTACTTC
TRBV6-2/TRBV6-3	TRBJ2-2	.	.	CASSYSRLTGNTGELFF	TGTGCCAGCAGTTACTCGAGGCTAACCGGGAACACCGGGGAGCTGTTTTTT